Listed below are T cell receptor beta chains from one sample, sequenced in a study of blood T cell repertoires in COVID-19. The protocol was immunoSEQ multiplex PCR, while the TCRdb copy is restricted to in-frame clones and leaves out a portion. The sample has roughly 120,000 clones; around 89% are singletons. Specimen: peripheral blood. Source of these receptors: a woman aged 50 to 65 with acute or convalescent COVID-19. The CDR3 runs from the conserved cysteine through the conserved F or W. A D gene is named only where the DNA matches it firmly. Expanded clones get a size class; other rows say once, few or many, or leave the size out.

V	D	size	J	DNA	CDR3
TRBV3-1/TRBV3-2	.	.	TRBJ1-1	TGTGCCAGCAGCCACCACAGACGGGAAAACACTGAAGCTTTCTTT	CASSHHRRENTEAFF
TRBV6-2/TRBV6-3	TRBD2	.	TRBJ2-5	TGTGCCAGCAGTTACAGGACTAGCGGCTACCCGGAGACCCAGTACTTC	CASSYRTSGYPETQYF
TRBV4-1	TRBD1	.	TRBJ2-2	TGCGCCAGCGGGACAGGGGGCACCGGGGAGCTGTTTTTT	CASGTGGTGELFF
TRBV24-1	TRBD1	.	TRBJ2-1	TGTGCCACCAGTGACCCGGGACAGGGGGGCTACAATGAGCAGTTCTTC	CATSDPGQGGYNEQFF
TRBV19	TRBD1	once	TRBJ1-1	TGTGCCAGTAGTAAAGTGGCAGGGGGCATGAACACTGAAGCTTTCTTT	CASSKVAGGMNTEAFF
TRBV4-1	.	medium-sized	TRBJ2-1	TGCGCCAGCAGCCAGGAGCCCGGGGGGCCGTCCTACAATGAGCAGTTCTTC	CASSQEPGGPSYNEQFF
TRBV2	.	.	TRBJ2-3	TGTGCCAGCTGCCCCCTAGGGGGAGATACGCAGTATTTT	CASCPLGGDTQYF
TRBV5-1	TRBD1	.	TRBJ2-1	TGCGCCAGCAGCACCGGGACAGGGGGCTTCAACAATGAGCAGTTCTTC	CASSTGTGGFNNEQFF
TRBV6-4	TRBD2	.	TRBJ2-2	TGTGCCAGCAGTGCCGTTAGCGGGAGGCAAGTGGCCGGGGAGCTGTTTTTT	CASSAVSGRQVAGELFF
TRBV6-6	.	.	TRBJ2-2	TGTGCCACCTCTTCCGGGCGACAGGCGTACACCGGGGAGCTGTTTTTT	CATSSGRQAYTGELFF
TRBV6-6	.	few	TRBJ1-1	TGTGCGCATGGGAGGGGGGAGACTGAAGCTTTCTTT	CAHGRGETEAFF
TRBV7-8	TRBD1	.	TRBJ2-3	TGTGCCAGCAGCTTGAACAGGGGGGCCTCAGATACGCAGTATTTT	CASSLNRGASDTQYF
TRBV28	TRBD1	.	TRBJ1-5	TGTGCCAGCAAGCGGGACAGGTCACAGCCCCAGCATTTT	CASKRDRSQPQHF
TRBV9	.	.	TRBJ2-3	TGTGCCAGCAGCGTAGCAACAGATACGCAGTATTTT	CASSVATDTQYF
TRBV6-5	.	.	TRBJ2-5	TGTGCCAGCAGGGGGGGCGGGAGTAAGGAGACCCAGTACTTC	CASRGGGSKETQYF
TRBV2	.	.	TRBJ2-7	TGTGCCAGCAGTGAAGGCCAGAACCCCTACGAGCAGTACTTC	CASSEGQNPYEQYF
TRBV18	.	once	TRBJ1-2	TGTGCCAGCTCACTTAGGACAACCAACTATGGCTACACCTTC	CASSLRTTNYGYTF
TRBV7-9	.	.	TRBJ2-3	TGTGCCAGCAGCTTAGGGGCAGGCACAGATACGCAGTATTTT	CASSLGAGTDTQYF
TRBV7-8	.	.	TRBJ1-1	TGTGCCAGCAGCTTCGAGTTGAACACTGAAGCTTTCTTT	CASSFELNTEAFF
TRBV2	.	.	TRBJ2-2	TGTGCCAGCAGCGAAGGTAGCGTGAACACCGGGGAGCTGTTTTTT	CASSEGSVNTGELFF
TRBV15	.	.	TRBJ1-1	TGTGCCACCAGCAGAGATAGGACAGTTGGCACTGAAGCTTTCTTT	CATSRDRTVGTEAFF
TRBV29-1	TRBD1	few	TRBJ1-6	TGCAGCGTAAGACAGGGGTTGGATTCACCCCTCCACTTT	CSVRQGLDSPLHF
TRBV28	TRBD2	.	TRBJ2-3	TGTGCCAGCAGTTACCCCCTGAAGCGGGAGGGCACAGATACGCAGTATTTT	CASSYPLKREGTDTQYF
TRBV19	.	.	TRBJ2-7	TGTGCCAGTAGTATAGCTGGACAATCCTACGAGCAGTACTTC	CASSIAGQSYEQYF
TRBV6-5	.	once	TRBJ2-7	TGTGCCAGCAGTTACTTATCCCCAGGGTACGAGCAGTACTTC	CASSYLSPGYEQYF
TRBV3-1/TRBV3-2	.	once	TRBJ2-2	TGTGCCAGCAGCGGGAGCCGGACCGGGGAGCTGTTTTTT	CASSGSRTGELFF
TRBV6-5	TRBD2	.	TRBJ2-3	TGTGCCAGCAGTCCTCTAGCGGGAGGAACAGATACGCAGTATTTT	CASSPLAGGTDTQYF
TRBV19	.	.	TRBJ1-4	TGTGCCAGTAGTATCCCCCTAGGCATGGGTGAAAAACTGTTTTTT	CASSIPLGMGEKLFF
TRBV7-9	TRBD1	.	TRBJ2-7	TGTGCCAGCAGCTTAAACAGGGGTCAGGGTACCGAGCAGTACTTC	CASSLNRGQGTEQYF
TRBV24-1	TRBD1	.	TRBJ2-7	TGTGCCACCAGTCTACTGGGACAGGGGGCGCTTTACGAGCAGTACTTC	CATSLLGQGALYEQYF
TRBV6-5	TRBD2	.	TRBJ2-5	TGTGCCAGCAGGCTTACTAGCGGAGGGGGAGAGACCCAGTACTTC	CASRLTSGGGETQYF
TRBV29-1	TRBD2	.	TRBJ2-7	TGCAGCGTTGAAGACCCGGGAGGTTACGAGCAGTACTTC	CSVEDPGGYEQYF
TRBV28	TRBD1	.	TRBJ1-2	TGTGCCAGCAGTTTATGGCAGGGGGCCGGTGGCTACACCTTC	CASSLWQGAGGYTF
TRBV19	TRBD1	.	TRBJ1-2	TGTGCCACCAACTTCGGGGCAGGGGGAAACTATGGCTACACCTTC	CATNFGAGGNYGYTF
TRBV27	TRBD1	.	TRBJ1-2	TGTGCCAGCACCACTAGGACAGGGGGCGTCTATGGCTACACCTTC	CASTTRTGGVYGYTF
TRBV5-4	.	once	TRBJ1-1	TGTGCCAGCAGCTTTGGCGGGACGGCTAACACTGAAGCTTTCTTT	CASSFGGTANTEAFF
TRBV3-1/TRBV3-2	TRBD2	.	TRBJ2-5	TGTGCCAGCAGCCAGGCCGGACTAGCGGGAGGGGAGGAGACCCAGTACTTC	CASSQAGLAGGEETQYF
TRBV9	TRBD2	.	TRBJ2-5	TGTGCCAGCAGCGTAGCGGGGGGGCCCGCGGGCGAGACCCAGTACTTC	CASSVAGGPAGETQYF
TRBV6-1	TRBD1	.	TRBJ2-1	TGTGCCAGCAGCGAAGGGGGACAGGGTTGGACCGGACTCTACAATGAGCAGTTCTTC	CASSEGGQGWTGLYNEQFF
TRBV25-1	.	.	TRBJ1-1	TGTGCCAGCAGTGAATTCGCCACGGGACAGAACACTGAAGCTTTCTTT	CASSEFATGQNTEAFF
TRBV5-1	.	.	TRBJ2-1	TGCGCCAGCAGCTGGGTCCGCGGAGCTGGGGAGCAGTTCTTC	CASSWVRGAGEQFF
TRBV27	TRBD2	.	TRBJ2-7	TGTGCCAGCAAGAATTTGACTAGCGGGAGGGCCCCTCTCGAGCAGTACTTC	CASKNLTSGRAPLEQYF
TRBV11-1	TRBD1	few	TRBJ2-3	TGTGCCAGCAGTGTGACAGGGGGCTTAGTAGATACGCAGTATTTT	CASSVTGGLVDTQYF
TRBV2	TRBD2	.	TRBJ2-3	TGTGCCAGCAGGCCGACTAGCGGAACAGATACGCAGTATTTT	CASRPTSGTDTQYF
TRBV9	.	.	TRBJ2-7	TGTGCCAGCAGCGTAGGACAGGACAACTCCTACGAGCAGTACTTC	CASSVGQDNSYEQYF
TRBV6-6	.	.	TRBJ2-4	TGTGCCAGCAGTTACGCCGGGAAGCCGCACCTGGACATTCAGTACTTC	CASSYAGKPHLDIQYF
TRBV7-6	TRBD2	.	TRBJ2-2	TGTGCCAGCAGCCCAGCGGGGGAGGGCACCGGGGAGCTGTTTTTT	CASSPAGEGTGELFF
TRBV23-1	.	once	TRBJ2-1	TGCGCCAGCAGTCAGGGAGATGAGCAGTTCTTC	CASSQGDEQFF
TRBV7-9	TRBD1	.	TRBJ1-2	TGTGCCAGCGATGAGGGGGCGACAGGGTTTAACTATGGCTACACCTTC	CASDEGATGFNYGYTF
TRBV24-1	TRBD1	.	TRBJ2-7	TGTGCCACCAGTGAATCTGGGACAGGGAACAAATACTACGAGCAGTACTTC	CATSESGTGNKYYEQYF
TRBV5-1	TRBD1	.	TRBJ2-7	TGCGCCAGCAGCTGGACAGGGGGCGCGGACGAGCAGTACTTC	CASSWTGGADEQYF
TRBV18	TRBD2	.	TRBJ2-1	TGTGCCAGCTCACCACAGGGACTAGCGGGAGGGCACAATGAGCAGTTCTTC	CASSPQGLAGGHNEQFF
TRBV19	TRBD1	.	TRBJ1-2	TGTGCCAGTAACCGGGACAGGGCAGCGGGTGGCTACACCTTC	CASNRDRAAGGYTF
TRBV29-1	.	.	TRBJ1-1	TGCAGCGTTGATGACAGCCCTGTGAACACTGAAGCTTTCTTT	CSVDDSPVNTEAFF
TRBV9	.	.	TRBJ1-4	TGTGCCAGCAGCGTCACAGGGTTGCCGAATGAAAAACTGTTTTTT	CASSVTGLPNEKLFF
TRBV30	.	once	TRBJ1-5	TGTGCCTGGAGTGTACGGGTCGGGAGCAATCAGCCCCAGCATTTT	CAWSVRVGSNQPQHF
TRBV5-8	TRBD1	.	TRBJ2-5	TGTGCCAGCAGCATAGGACAGGGCCAGGGGGAGACCCAGTACTTC	CASSIGQGQGETQYF
TRBV7-2	TRBD1	.	TRBJ1-5	TGTGCCAGCAGCTGGGGACAGGGCAATCAGCCCCAGCATTTT	CASSWGQGNQPQHF